The clone carrying this T cell receptor beta chain was detected a few times. TCRdb re-called the RT-PCR reads through MiXCR, storing one row per CDR3 protein. The table includes fewer than 800,000 distinct CDR3 sequences, 12% to 15% detected once. The CDR3 is 13 residues long. V shed 6 bases and J shed 3 bases, with 11 bases lying between them. CDR1 is MNHNS and CDR2 is SASEGT in the germline V gene. Input material: memory CD4+ T cells from blood. The chain joins TRBV6-1 to TRBJ1-1; no definite D call. The receptor was derived from a female donor in good health, serving as a healthy control. CDR3 loop: CASSYGPHTEAFF. DNA for the CDR3: TGTGCCAGCAGCTACGGGCCTCACACTGAAGCTTTCTTT.